These 14 T cell receptor beta chains were all obtained from the same sample, sequenced in a study of T cell clonality in common variable immunodeficiency (dated by TCRdb to between 2014 and 2016). Library preparation was by the immunoSEQ multiplex PCR assay. Entries here come from immuneACCESS through TCRdb and include only in-frame sequences with V and J called. Some clones fail to appear in such tables; in the studies checked, an unresolved V gene covers under half of the shortfall, and the cause of the remainder is unknown. For this sample the table reports about 64,000 clones, with no clone seen just once. About 1.5% of the sample comes from the top ten. Sequenced: peripheral blood mononuclear cells. The receptors come from a person aged 18 to 70 in good health.

The sample holds many counts of this clone. From the germline J gene comes the end of the CDR3, since the read stops 3 residues before it. The rearrangement uses TRBV5-1 and TRBJ2-3; 11 bases match TRBD2. This CDR3 has 15 residues. J lost 4 bases, V lost 2 bases, and 3 bases had no gene match. Germline CDR1 reads SGHRS; CDR2 reads YFSETQ. The CDR3 DNA, read in part, is TGCGCCAGCAGCTTTAGCGGGGGGGCCGCAGATACG. It codes for CASSFSGGAADT. The CDR3 reads in full as CASSFSGGAADTQYF. The variable domain in full, with the rest retrieved from reference TRBV5-1 and TRBJ2-3, is KAGVTQTPRYLIKTRGQQVTLSCSPISGHRSVSWYQQTPGQGLQFLFEYFSETQRNKGNFPGRFSGRQFSNSRSEMNVSTLELGDSALYLCASSFSGGAADTQYFGPGTRLTVL.

This clone was recorded many times. The read comes to an end 3 residues before the CDR3 does, leaving the germline J gene to fill in the end. J is TRBJ1-1 and V is TRBV20-1; D is perhaps TRBD1 (5 bases). The CDR3 covers 13 residues. CDR1 and CDR2 from the germline V gene are DFQATT and SNEGSKA (reference sequence). V lost 1 base, J lost 3 bases, and 9 bases lay in between. CDR3 protein: CSARGETDTEAFF. The covered CDR3 bases are TGCAGTGCTAGAGGAGAGACAGACACTGAA.

This clone was counted at least ten times. Partial CDR3 DNA: TGTGCCAGCAGCTCCGGGACTAGCGGGAGCTCCTACAATGAG. Translated, it gives CASSSGTSGSSYNE. The whole CDR3 reads CASSSGTSGSSYNEQFF. The V gene is TRBV7-6, the J gene TRBJ2-1; the match to TRBD2 covers 14 bases. Read sequence stops 3 residues before the CDR3 end, and the germline J gene provides the missing end. This CDR3 comprises 17 residues. Trimming removed 4 bases from V and 0 bases from J; junction bases left unmatched: 2. CDR1 and CDR2 (germline): SGHVS, FNYEAQ.

This clone came up a few times. Read data end 3 residues before the CDR3 end; the end is taken from the germline J gene. The chain is built from TRBV5-4 and TRBJ2-7, with 7 nucleotides matching TRBD2. The CDR3 is made up of 16 amino acids. V shed 4 bases, J shed 0 bases, and the junction held 10 bases outside the gene matches. CDR1 is SGHNT and CDR2 is YYREEE in the germline V gene (reference sequence). The DNA read from the CDR3 is TGTGCCAGCAGCGTAAGTGGGGGGGGAGTCTCCTACGAG. This translates into CASSVSGGGVSYE. The CDR3 in its entirety is CASSVSGGGVSYEQYF. Full variable domain (remainder filled in from reference TRBV5-4 and TRBJ2-7): ETGVTQSPTHLIKTRGQQVTLRCSSQSGHNTVSWYQQALGQGPQFIFQYYREEENGRGNFPPRFSGLQFPNYSSELNVNALELDDSALYLCASSVSGGGVSYEQYFGPGTRLTVT.

In its sample, this clone was seen many times. The read terminates 3 residues ahead of where the CDR3 ends, so the germline J gene completes it. This rearrangement joins TRBV10-1 to TRBJ2-7; maybe TRBD1 (7 bases). Germline V gene data show CDR1 as WNHNN and CDR2 as SYGVQD (reference sequence). V was pared by 2 bases and J by 4 bases, with 15 bases between. The CDR3 length is 15 residues. CDR3 bases read: TGCGCCAGCAGTGAGCAGGCAGGGGGAGGTTACGAG. Amino acids: CASSEQAGGGYE. The complete CDR3 sequence is CASSEQAGGGYEQYF.

At least ten counts were recorded for this clone. The observed sequence ends 3 residues before the CDR3 terminus, with the missing tail filled in from the germline J gene. The chain recombines TRBV18 with TRBJ1-4; TRBD1 might be the D (5 bases). This CDR3 has 12 residues. CDR1 and CDR2 (germline): KGHSH, LQKENI. V was trimmed by 4 bases and J by 8 bases, leaving 8 bases between them. The CDR3 protein is CASSRDYEKLFF. The CDR3 bases that were read are TGTGCCAGCTCACGGGACTACGAAAAA.

This clone was observed at least ten times. The CDR3 end falls 3 residues outside the read, so it is completed with the germline J gene. The V gene is TRBV7-9, the J gene TRBJ1-5; no reliable D call. Trimming removed 4 bases at V and 4 bases at J, with 14 bases between. Germline CDR1 and CDR2: SEHNR and FQNEAQ (reference sequence). The CDR3 is made up of 15 amino acids. Here the CDR3 reads CASSSSWATNQPQHF. The part of the CDR3 DNA that was read is TGTGCCAGCAGCTCAAGTTGGGCCACAAATCAGCCC.

This clone was detected many times. The CDR3 is cut off 3 residues early in the read; its end comes from the germline J gene. The chain employs TRBV20-1 and TRBJ2-6; no clear D. This CDR3 has 17 amino acids. Per germline, CDR1 DFQATT and CDR2 SNEGSKA (reference sequence). Deletions cut 0 bases from V and 3 bases from J, with 15 bases between. The sequenced part of the CDR3 DNA is TGCAGTGCTAGAGAAGTCGTACAAAAACGTGGGGCCAACGTC. Residues: CSAREVVQKRGANV. The entire CDR3 protein reads CSAREVVQKRGANVLTF.

This clone was observed at least ten times. Sequencing ends 3 residues short of the CDR3 end; the germline J gene provides the rest. This chain uses TRBV7-8 with TRBJ2-2; 7 bases are a match to TRBD1. From germline, CDR1 is SGHVS and CDR2 FQNEAQ. The J segment lost 5 bases and the V segment lost 5 bases, leaving 8 bases of the junction unmatched. CDR3 length equals 15 residues. The CDR3 spells CASSQQGLRTGELFF. The sequenced part of the CDR3 DNA is TGTGCCAGCAGCCAACAGGGGTTACGAACCGGGGAG. The whole variable domain, filled in from reference TRBV7-8 and TRBJ2-2, reads GAGVSQSPRYKVAKRGQDVALRCDPISGHVSLFWYQQALGQGPEFLTYFQNEAQLDKSGLPSDRFFAERPEGSVSTLKIQRTQQEDSAVYLCASSQQGLRTGELFFGEGSRLTVL.

Many counts were recorded for this clone. The read comes to an end 3 residues before the CDR3 does, leaving the germline J gene to fill in the end. The gene calls are TRBV10-3 and TRBJ2-3, with D possibly matching TRBD1 (5 bases). Germline CDR1 is ENHRY and CDR2 is SYGVKD. The length of the CDR3 is 13 residues. V lost 10 bases and J lost 1, with 12 bases in between. The CDR3 region is CASSVGGTDTQYF. Incomplete CDR3 DNA: TGTGCCAGCTCGGTAGGGGGCACAGATACG.

This clone appeared many times. The read comes to an end 3 residues before the CDR3 does, leaving the germline J gene to fill in the end. J is TRBJ1-1 and V is TRBV5-1; 7 nucleotides match TRBD1. Trimming removed 6 bases from V and 0 bases from J; junction bases left unmatched: 14. Germline V gene sequence: CDR1 SGHRS, CDR2 YFSETQ. CDR3 length: 17 residues. The CDR3 region is CASKPTAGGTMNTEAFF. The CDR3 DNA, read in part, is TGCGCCAGCAAACCTACCGCAGGGGGAACCATGAACACTGAA. Full variable domain (outside the CDR3, taken from reference TRBV5-1 and TRBJ1-1): KAGVTQTPRYLIKTRGQQVTLSCSPISGHRSVSWYQQTPGQGLQFLFEYFSETQRNKGNFPGRFSGRQFSNSRSEMNVSTLELGDSALYLCASKPTAGGTMNTEAFFGQGTRLTVV.

The table lists this clone with many counts. The sequenced fragment ends 3 residues before the CDR3 boundary, so the rest is inferred from the germline J gene. This chain uses TRBV28 with TRBJ1-3; 10 positions agree with TRBD1. The trim removed 5 bases at V and 4 bases at J, leaving 8 bases unmatched. This CDR3 contains 16 residues. Germline V CDR1 and CDR2: MDHEN, SYDVKM. CDR3 sequence: CASSVGTGAGGNTIYF. The CDR3 bases that were read are TGTGCCAGCAGTGTCGGGACAGGGGCGGGCGGAAACACC.

This clone was observed at least ten times. The sequence runs out 3 residues before the end of the CDR3; the remainder is reconstructed from the germline J gene. The gene calls are TRBV20-1 and TRBJ2-7; D unresolved. CDR3 length: 11 amino acids. Germline-derived CDR1 and CDR2 are DFQATT and SNEGSKA (reference sequence). V lost 3 bases and J lost 6, with 9 bases in between. The sequenced CDR3 bases are TGCAGTGCTAGTTATGCGGCCGAG. Translating gives CSASYAAE. The entire CDR3 reads CSASYAAEQYF.

At least ten counts were recorded for this clone. Read coverage stops 3 residues before the CDR3 terminus; the germline J gene supplies the remainder. This chain joins TRBV20-1 and TRBJ2-1; TRBD2 aligns across 11 bases. From germline, CDR1 is DFQATT and CDR2 SNEGSKA (reference sequence). The CDR3 has 15 residues. V trimming: 2 bases; J trimming: 9 bases; junction bases outside the gene matches: 9. CDR3 in amino acids: CSARIAGGPFVEQFF. The CDR3 DNA, read in part, is TGCAGTGCTAGAATAGCGGGAGGGCCGTTTGTTGAG.